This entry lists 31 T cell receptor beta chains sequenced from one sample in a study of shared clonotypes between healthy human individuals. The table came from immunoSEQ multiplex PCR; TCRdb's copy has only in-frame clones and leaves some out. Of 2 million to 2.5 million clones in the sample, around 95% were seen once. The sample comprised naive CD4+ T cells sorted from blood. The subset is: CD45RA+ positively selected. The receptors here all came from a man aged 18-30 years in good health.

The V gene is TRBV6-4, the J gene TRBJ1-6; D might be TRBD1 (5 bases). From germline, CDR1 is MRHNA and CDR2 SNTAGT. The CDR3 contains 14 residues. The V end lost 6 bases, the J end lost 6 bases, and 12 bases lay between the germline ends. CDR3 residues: CASSPQAINSPLHF. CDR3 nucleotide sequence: TGTGCCAGCAGCCCACAGGCCATTAATTCACCCCTCCACTTT.

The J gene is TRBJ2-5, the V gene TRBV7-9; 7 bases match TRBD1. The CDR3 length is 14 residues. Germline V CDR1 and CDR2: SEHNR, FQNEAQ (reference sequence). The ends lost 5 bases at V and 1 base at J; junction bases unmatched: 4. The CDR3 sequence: CASSVGQRQETQYF. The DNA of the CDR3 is TGTGCCAGCAGCGTGGGACAGCGCCAAGAGACCCAGTACTTC.

This chain's CDR3 is CAIRRTENTEAFF. The CDR3 DNA reads TGTGCCATCAGGAGGACAGAGAACACTGAAGCTTTCTTT. V usage is TRBV10-3 and J usage is TRBJ1-1; D possibly corresponds to TRBD1 (6 bases). CDR3 size: 13 residues. Germline V gene lookup returns CDR1 ENHRY and CDR2 SYGVKD. Trimming left V 6 bases short and J 1 base short, with 9 bases between.

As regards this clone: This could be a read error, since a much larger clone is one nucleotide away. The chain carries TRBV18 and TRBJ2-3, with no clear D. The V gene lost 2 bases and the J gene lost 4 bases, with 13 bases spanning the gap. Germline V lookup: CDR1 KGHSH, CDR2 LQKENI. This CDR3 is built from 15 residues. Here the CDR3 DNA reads TGTGCCAGCTCACCAGACGGTTTGCGCGCAGATACGCAGTATTTT. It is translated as CASSPDGLRADTQYF.

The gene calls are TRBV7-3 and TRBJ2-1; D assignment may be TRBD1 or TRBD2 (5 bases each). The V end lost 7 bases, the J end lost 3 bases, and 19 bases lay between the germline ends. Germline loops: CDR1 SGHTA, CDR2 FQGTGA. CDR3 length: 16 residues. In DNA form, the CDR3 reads TGTGCCAGCAAATCAAACCGGGACGGAATCTACAATGAGCAGTTCTTC. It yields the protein CASKSNRDGIYNEQFF.

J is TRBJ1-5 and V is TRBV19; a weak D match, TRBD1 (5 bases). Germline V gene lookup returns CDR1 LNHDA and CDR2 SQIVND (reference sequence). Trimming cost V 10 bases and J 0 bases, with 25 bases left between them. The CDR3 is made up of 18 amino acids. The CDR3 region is CATNRGKGRLLSNQPQHF. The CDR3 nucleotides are TGTGCCACCAATAGGGGAAAGGGGCGCTTGCTTAGCAATCAGCCCCAGCATTTT.

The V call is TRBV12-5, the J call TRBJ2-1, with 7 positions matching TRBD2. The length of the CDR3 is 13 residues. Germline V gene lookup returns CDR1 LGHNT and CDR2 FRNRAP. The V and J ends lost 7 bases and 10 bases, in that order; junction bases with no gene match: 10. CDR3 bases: TGTGCTAGTGTATGGCGGGAGAAGGACGAGCAGTTCTTC. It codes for CASVWREKDEQFF.

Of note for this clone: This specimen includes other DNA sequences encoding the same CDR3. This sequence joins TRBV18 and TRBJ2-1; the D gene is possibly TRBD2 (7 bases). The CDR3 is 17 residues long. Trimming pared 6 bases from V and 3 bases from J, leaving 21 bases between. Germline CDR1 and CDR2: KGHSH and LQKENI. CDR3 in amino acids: CASSPPVRGAHYNEQFF. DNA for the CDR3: TGTGCCAGCTCCCCCCCAGTCCGGGGGGCTCACTACAATGAGCAGTTCTTC.

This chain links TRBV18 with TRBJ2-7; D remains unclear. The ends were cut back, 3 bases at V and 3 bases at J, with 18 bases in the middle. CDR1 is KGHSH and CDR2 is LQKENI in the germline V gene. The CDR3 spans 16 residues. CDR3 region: CASSPLLSASVYEQYF. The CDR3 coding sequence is TGTGCCAGCTCACCCCTGTTGAGCGCCAGTGTCTACGAGCAGTACTTC. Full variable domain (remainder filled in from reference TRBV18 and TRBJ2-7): NAGVMQNPRHLVRRRGQEARLRCSPMKGHSHVYWYRQLPEEGLKFMVYLQKENIIDESGMPKERFSAEFPKEGPSILRIQQVVRGDSAAYFCASSPLLSASVYEQYFGPGTRLTVT.

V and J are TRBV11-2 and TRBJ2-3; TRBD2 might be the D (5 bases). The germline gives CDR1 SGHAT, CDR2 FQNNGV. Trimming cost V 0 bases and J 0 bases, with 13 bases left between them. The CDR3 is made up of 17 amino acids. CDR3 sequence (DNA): TGTGCCAGCAGCTTAGAGGGTCGGTCGGGGAGCACAGATACGCAGTATTTT. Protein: CASSLEGRSGSTDTQYF. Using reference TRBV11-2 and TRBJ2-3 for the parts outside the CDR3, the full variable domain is EAGVAQSPRYKIIEKRQSVAFWCNPISGHATLYWYQQILGQGPKLLIQFQNNGVVDDSQLPKDRFSAERLKGVDSTLKIQPAKLEDSAVYLCASSLEGRSGSTDTQYFGPGTRLTVL.

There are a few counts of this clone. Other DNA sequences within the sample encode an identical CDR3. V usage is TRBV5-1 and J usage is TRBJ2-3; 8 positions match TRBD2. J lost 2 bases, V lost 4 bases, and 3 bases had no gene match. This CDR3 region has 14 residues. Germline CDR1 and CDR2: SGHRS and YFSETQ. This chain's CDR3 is CASSLSGATDTQYF. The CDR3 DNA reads TGCGCCAGCAGCCTTAGCGGGGCCACAGATACGCAGTATTTT.

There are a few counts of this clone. The CDR3 DNA sequence: TGTGCCTGGAACTCGGGGGCCAAAGGCGAGCAGTACTTC. Amino acids: CAWNSGAKGEQYF. This chain connects TRBV30 to TRBJ2-5; the D call may be TRBD1 or TRBD2 (6 bases each). Matching the DNA end better, TRBJ2-7 makes the J call doubtful. The CDR3 is 13 amino acids. Germline V gene sequence: CDR1 GTSNPN, CDR2 SVGIG (reference sequence).

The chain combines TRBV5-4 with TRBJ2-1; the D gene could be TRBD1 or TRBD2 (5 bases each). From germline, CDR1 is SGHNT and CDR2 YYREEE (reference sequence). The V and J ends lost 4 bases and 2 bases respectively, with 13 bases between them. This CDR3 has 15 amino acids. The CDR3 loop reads CASSPGTIPYNEQFF. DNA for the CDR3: TGTGCCAGCAGCCCCGGGACGATTCCCTACAATGAGCAGTTCTTC. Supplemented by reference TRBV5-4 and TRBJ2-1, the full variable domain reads ETGVTQSPTHLIKTRGQQVTLRCSSQSGHNTVSWYQQALGQGPQFIFQYYREEENGRGNFPPRFSGLQFPNYSSELNVNALELDDSALYLCASSPGTIPYNEQFFGPGTRLTVL.

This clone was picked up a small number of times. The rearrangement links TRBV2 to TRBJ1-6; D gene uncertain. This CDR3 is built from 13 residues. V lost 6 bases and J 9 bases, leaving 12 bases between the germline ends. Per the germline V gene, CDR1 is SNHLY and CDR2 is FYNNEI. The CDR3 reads CASSLGPTSPLHF. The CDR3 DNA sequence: TGTGCCAGCAGCCTGGGCCCAACTTCACCCCTCCACTTT.

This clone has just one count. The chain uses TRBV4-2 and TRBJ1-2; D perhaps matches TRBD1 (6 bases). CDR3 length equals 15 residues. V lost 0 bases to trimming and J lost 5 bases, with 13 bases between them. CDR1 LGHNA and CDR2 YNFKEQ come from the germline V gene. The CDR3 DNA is TGTGCCAGCAGCCAAGAGTTTACAGGGTGGTATGGCTACACCTTC. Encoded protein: CASSQEFTGWYGYTF.

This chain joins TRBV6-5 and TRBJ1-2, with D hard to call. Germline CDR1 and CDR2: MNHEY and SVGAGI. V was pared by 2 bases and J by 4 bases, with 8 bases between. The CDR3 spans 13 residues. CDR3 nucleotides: TGTGCCAGCAGTTACGACATTACCTATGGCTACACCTTC. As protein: CASSYDITYGYTF.

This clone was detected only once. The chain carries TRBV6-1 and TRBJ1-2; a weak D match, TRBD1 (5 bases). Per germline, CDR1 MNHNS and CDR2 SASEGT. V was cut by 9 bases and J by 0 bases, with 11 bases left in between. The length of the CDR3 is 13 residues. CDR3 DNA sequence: TGTGCCAGTCTAGACAGAGCTAACTATGGCTACACCTTC. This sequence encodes CASLDRANYGYTF.

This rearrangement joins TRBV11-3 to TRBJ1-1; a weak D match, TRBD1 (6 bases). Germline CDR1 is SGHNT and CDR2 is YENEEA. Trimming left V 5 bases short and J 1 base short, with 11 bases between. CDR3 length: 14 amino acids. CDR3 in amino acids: CASSLGQTNTEAFF. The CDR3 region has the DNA TGTGCCAGCAGCCTAGGACAGACGAACACTGAAGCTTTCTTT.

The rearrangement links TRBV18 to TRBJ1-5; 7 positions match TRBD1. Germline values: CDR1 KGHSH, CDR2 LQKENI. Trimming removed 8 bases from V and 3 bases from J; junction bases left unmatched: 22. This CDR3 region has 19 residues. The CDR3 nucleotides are TGTGCCAGCACGAGGACAGGAAAGATGTCAGAAGGTGTCAATCAGCCCCAGCATTTT. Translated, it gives CASTRTGKMSEGVNQPQHF. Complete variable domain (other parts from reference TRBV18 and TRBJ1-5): NAGVMQNPRHLVRRRGQEARLRCSPMKGHSHVYWYRQLPEEGLKFMVYLQKENIIDESGMPKERFSAEFPKEGPSILRIQQVVRGDSAAYFCASTRTGKMSEGVNQPQHFGDGTRLSIL.

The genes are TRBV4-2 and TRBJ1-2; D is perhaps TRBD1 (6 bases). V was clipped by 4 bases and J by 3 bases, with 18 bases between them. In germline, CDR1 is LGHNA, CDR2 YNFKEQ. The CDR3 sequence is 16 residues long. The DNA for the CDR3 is TGTGCCAGCAGCCCATCTATCGACAGGACTGACTATGGCTACACCTTC. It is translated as CASSPSIDRTDYGYTF.

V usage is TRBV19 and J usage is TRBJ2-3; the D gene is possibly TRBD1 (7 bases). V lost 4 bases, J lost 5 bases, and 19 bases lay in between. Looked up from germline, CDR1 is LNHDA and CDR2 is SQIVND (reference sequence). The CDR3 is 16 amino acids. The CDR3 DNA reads TGTGCCAGTAGTAAGTGGCAGGGGGGTGTCGGAGATACGCAGTATTTT. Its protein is CASSKWQGGVGDTQYF.

The CDR3 loop is CASSEDRGPSPLHF. The CDR3 nucleotides are TGTGCCAGCAGCGAGGACAGGGGGCCGTCACCCCTCCACTTT. This chain connects TRBV2 to TRBJ1-6, with 11 nucleotides matching TRBD1. V shed 6 bases, J shed 10 bases, and the junction held 5 bases outside the gene matches. The CDR3 runs 14 residues. Germline loops: CDR1 SNHLY, CDR2 FYNNEI.

CDR3 bases: TGTGCCGGGGCGGGACTAGCGGGAGGCACCGGGGAGACCCAGTACTTC. Its translation: CAGAGLAGGTGETQYF. The gene calls are TRBV30 and TRBJ2-5, with TRBD2 matching over 15 bases. The germline V gene encodes CDR1 GTSNPN and CDR2 SVGIG (reference sequence). CDR3 length: 16 residues. With V trimmed by 8 bases and J by 5 bases, 12 bases remained unmatched.

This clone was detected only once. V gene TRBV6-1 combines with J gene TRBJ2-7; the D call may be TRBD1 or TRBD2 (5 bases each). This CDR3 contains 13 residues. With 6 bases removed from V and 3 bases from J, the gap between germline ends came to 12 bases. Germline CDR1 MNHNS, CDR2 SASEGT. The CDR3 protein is CASSPGRIYEQYF. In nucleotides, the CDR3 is TGTGCCAGCAGCCCGGGACGGATCTACGAGCAGTACTTC.

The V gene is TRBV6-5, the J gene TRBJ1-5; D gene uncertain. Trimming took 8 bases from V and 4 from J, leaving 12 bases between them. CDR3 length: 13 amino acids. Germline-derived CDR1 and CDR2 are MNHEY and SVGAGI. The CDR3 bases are TGTGCCAGCTCGCGGACCGATAATCAGCCCCAGCATTTT. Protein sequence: CASSRTDNQPQHF.

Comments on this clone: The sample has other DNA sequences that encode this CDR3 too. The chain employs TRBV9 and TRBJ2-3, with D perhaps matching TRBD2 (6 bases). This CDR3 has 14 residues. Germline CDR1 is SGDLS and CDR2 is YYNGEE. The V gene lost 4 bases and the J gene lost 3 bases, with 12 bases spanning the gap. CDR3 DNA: TGTGCCAGCAGCTCGCTGGCGGGAACAGATACGCAGTATTTT. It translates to CASSSLAGTDTQYF.

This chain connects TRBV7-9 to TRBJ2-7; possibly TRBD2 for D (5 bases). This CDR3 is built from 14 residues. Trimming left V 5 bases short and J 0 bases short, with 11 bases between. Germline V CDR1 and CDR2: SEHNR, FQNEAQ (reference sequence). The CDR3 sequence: CASSPRGFSYEQYF. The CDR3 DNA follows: TGTGCCAGCAGCCCTCGGGGTTTCTCCTACGAGCAGTACTTC.

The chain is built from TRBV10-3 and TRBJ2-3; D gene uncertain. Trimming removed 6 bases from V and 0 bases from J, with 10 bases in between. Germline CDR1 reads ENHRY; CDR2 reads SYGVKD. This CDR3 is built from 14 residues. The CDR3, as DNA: TGTGCCATCAGGGAAGGAGAGAGCACAGATACGCAGTATTTT. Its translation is CAIREGESTDTQYF.

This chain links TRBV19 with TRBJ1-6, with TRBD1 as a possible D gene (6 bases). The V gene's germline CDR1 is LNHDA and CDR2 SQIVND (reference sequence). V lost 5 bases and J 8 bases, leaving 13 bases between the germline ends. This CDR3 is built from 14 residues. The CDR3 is CASSLRDTHSPLHF. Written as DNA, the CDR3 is TGTGCCAGTAGTCTAAGGGACACCCATTCACCCCTCCACTTT.

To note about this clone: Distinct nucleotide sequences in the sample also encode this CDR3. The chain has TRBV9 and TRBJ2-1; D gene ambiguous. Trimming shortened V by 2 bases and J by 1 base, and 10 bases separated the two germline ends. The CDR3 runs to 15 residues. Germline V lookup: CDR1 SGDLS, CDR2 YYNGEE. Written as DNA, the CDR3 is TGTGCCAGCAGCGTTCAAGGTTCATCCTACAATGAGCAGTTCTTC. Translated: CASSVQGSSYNEQFF.

The CDR3 DNA follows: TGTGCCATCAGCCTGACAGGGGGCTCGAACACTGAAGCTTTCTTT. Amino acids: CAISLTGGSNTEAFF. The genes are TRBV10-3 and TRBJ1-1; 10 nucleotides line up with TRBD1. The germline V gene encodes CDR1 ENHRY and CDR2 SYGVKD. V lost 6 bases to trimming and J lost 1 base; unmatched junction nucleotides: 5. This CDR3 contains 15 residues.